The entry below gives a single T cell receptor beta chain sequence along with its context. Its antigen is as yet unknown. This record belongs to a study of T and B cells in COVID-19 patients. Study-wide background: COVID-19 patients gave peripheral blood either during active infection or after recovery. Critical illness requiring mechanical ventilation or extracorporeal membrane oxygenation affected about 65% of the 20 active-infection patients. Regarding the study as a whole: Highly clonal in active COVID-19, TRB repertoires exceeded healthy-donor diversity and richness at recovery. No sequencing was yet done of CD4+, regulatory or CD8+ subsets, or of SARS-CoV-2-responsive or tetramer+ sorted cells.

TRB rearrangements were amplified by multiplex PCR with BIOMED2 TRB-A/B primers. TCRdb ran MiXCR on the multiplex PCR reads and lists one entry per CDR3 protein. The data contain about 13,000 distinct CDR3 sequences, roughly 27% of them singletons. From blood, about 240-550 ng of genomic DNA served as TRB template. Germline assignment: CDR1 LNHDA and CDR2 SQIVND (reference sequence). The CDR3 runs 18 residues. The V and J ends lost 5 bases and 5 bases, in that order; junction bases with no gene match: 14. The sequencing sample was made of blood. The receptor's source is a human donor who had recovered from COVID-19. The chain uses TRBV19 and TRBJ2-1, with 11 bases aligning to TRBD2. CDR3 region: CASSQPGLAADRHNEQFF. The CDR3 DNA is TGTGCCAGTAGTCAGCCGGGACTAGCGGCCGATAGGCACAATGAGCAGTTCTTC.